The source of this T cell receptor beta chain is a study of CD8 T cells in Susac syndrome. Overall study results and limits: It was acknowledged in the study that its TCR sequencing and HLA analysis involved a relatively small number of individuals.

Random hexamers primed reverse transcription of about 0.45 to 1 ug RNA. Multiplex PCR with immunoSEQ amplified the TCR beta CDR3 across 54 Vbeta and 13 Jbeta. TCRdb called the immunoSEQ multiplex PCR reads again in MiXCR, with one record for every CDR3 protein. The data contain 400,000 or so distinct CDR3 sequences, 75% to 90% of them singletons. V was pared by 1 base and J by 8 bases, with 9 bases between. CDR3 length equals 13 residues. The germline V gene has CDR1 SGHVS and CDR2 FNYEAQ. In its sample, this clonotype was seen a few times. Its matching antigen is unknown. Sequencing of TCR beta, carried out with a high-throughput approach, was applied to CD8+ and CD4+ T cells from the blood. The CD8+ and CD4+ T cells were isolated magnetically using a negative isolation approach, whereas the TEMRA cells were enriched by FACS.

The sequencing sample was made of CD8+ T cells from PBMCs. The clonotype was recovered from a human donor with multiple sclerosis. The genes are TRBV7-6 and TRBJ2-1; D remains unclear. CDR3 loop: CASSLVAGHEQFF. CDR3 coding DNA: TGTGCCAGCAGCTTAGTGGCAGGCCATGAGCAGTTCTTC.